Following are 14 T cell receptor beta chains from one sample sequenced in a study of shared clonotypes between healthy human individuals. Method: immunoSEQ multiplex PCR; TCRdb's copy keeps in-frame clones and lacks some. Of about 1 million clones listed, approximately 68% are singletons. The sequenced sample was memory CD4+ T cells sorted from blood. The subset denotes: CD45RA-negative fraction. The receptors here all came from a man aged 18 to 30 in good health.

This clone was counted a few times. CDR3 DNA sequence: TGTGCCAGCAGTATAACAGCGGTTAACACTGAAGCTTTCTTT. Its translation is CASSITAVNTEAFF. The chain has TRBV2 and TRBJ1-1; no definite D call. V lost 5 bases and J 2 bases, leaving 12 bases between the germline ends. The germline CDR1 and CDR2 sequences are SNHLY and FYNNEI. CDR3 length: 14 amino acids.

The chain is built from TRBV30 and TRBJ2-1; tentatively, D is TRBD1 or TRBD2 (6 bases each). Germline CDR1 reads GTSNPN; CDR2 reads SVGIG (reference sequence). Trimming took off 8 bases at V and 1 base at J, with 30 bases between the two ends. The CDR3 spans 19 residues. CDR3 residues: CARVLNTGPGTPSYNEQFF. The CDR3, as DNA: TGTGCCCGGGTACTTAATACAGGGCCCGGGACTCCATCCTACAATGAGCAGTTCTTC.

With regard to this clone: The sample holds other DNA sequences that translate to the same CDR3. The chain carries TRBV5-1 and TRBJ1-1; TRBD1 is a possible D gene (5 bases). Germline V gives CDR1 SGHRS, CDR2 YFSETQ. This CDR3 spans 13 amino acids. The V and J ends lost 0 bases and 5 bases respectively, with 8 bases between them. The CDR3 here is CASSLGGTTEAFF. The CDR3 DNA is TGCGCCAGCAGCTTGGGTGGGACGACTGAAGCTTTCTTT.

This clone was found a few times. One end of the junction varies from germline; a read error may be responsible. J is TRBJ1-1 and V is TRBV7-8; the match to TRBD1 covers 10 bases. CDR1 is SGHVS, CDR2 FQNEAQ, per germline. The length of the CDR3 is 15 residues. DNA for the CDR3: TGTGCCAGCAGCCCAGGACAGGGGGTGAATACTGAAGCTTTCTTT. Translating it yields CASSPGQGVNTEAFF.

Notes on this clone: Other DNA sequences in this sample translate to the same CDR3. V gene TRBV5-1 combines with J gene TRBJ2-2; 11 bases are a match to TRBD1. Trimming took 3 bases from V and 5 from J; bases not matched to a gene: 3. This CDR3 region has 15 residues. From germline, CDR1 is SGHRS and CDR2 YFSETQ. The CDR3 DNA is TGCGCCAGCAGCTCCGGGACAGGGGGGACCGGGGAGCTGTTTTTT. Its translation is CASSSGTGGTGELFF.

The chain couples TRBV11-1 to TRBJ2-4; 11 bases agree with TRBD2. J was trimmed by 2 bases and V by 5 bases; bases with no gene match: 8. The CDR3 contains 17 residues. Germline CDR1 reads SGHAT; CDR2 reads FQDESV (reference sequence). The CDR3 sequence: CASSQGGLAETKNIQYF. DNA for the CDR3: TGTGCCAGCAGCCAAGGGGGACTAGCGGAAACCAAAAACATTCAGTACTTC.

The rearrangement joins TRBV5-1 to TRBJ1-4; no clear D gene. Germline CDR1 SGHRS, CDR2 YFSETQ. The length of the CDR3 is 14 residues. V gave up 4 bases and J gave up 7 bases, with 14 bases separating them. CDR3 sequence: CASSPLNYGEKLFF. As DNA, the CDR3 is TGCGCCAGCAGCCCACTTAATTATGGTGAAAAACTGTTTTTT.

The chain uses TRBV19 and TRBJ2-7; D is ambiguous. The CDR3 runs to 13 residues. The V and J ends lost 5 bases and 0 bases respectively, with 8 bases between them. Germline values: CDR1 LNHDA, CDR2 SQIVND (reference sequence). CDR3 amino acids: CASSESYSYEQYF. The DNA for the CDR3 is TGTGCCAGTAGTGAGTCCTACTCCTACGAGCAGTACTTC.

The chain is built from TRBV11-3 and TRBJ2-5; a possible D gene is TRBD2 (5 bases). Germline assignment: CDR1 SGHNT and CDR2 YENEEA. The CDR3 spans 16 residues. The germline V and J ends were trimmed by 1 base and 1 base, with 13 bases remaining between them. The CDR3 reads CASSLGSGRGQETQYF. The CDR3 DNA reads TGTGCCAGCAGCTTAGGCAGCGGTCGTGGCCAAGAGACCCAGTACTTC.

The genes are TRBV2 and TRBJ1-1, with D hard to call. The CDR3 runs 13 residues. V lost 7 bases, J lost 5 bases, and 14 bases lay in between. From germline, CDR1 is SNHLY and CDR2 FYNNEI. This CDR3 is CASTGVSGTEAFF. In nucleotides, the CDR3 is TGTGCCAGCACAGGAGTCTCGGGGACTGAAGCTTTCTTT.

The chain joins TRBV19 to TRBJ1-5, with D possibly being TRBD1 (5 bases). V was trimmed by 8 bases and J by 1 base, leaving 12 bases between them. Germline-derived CDR1 and CDR2 are LNHDA and SQIVND (reference sequence). This CDR3 has 14 amino acids. CDR3 protein: CASLDSPSNQPQHF. The CDR3, as DNA: TGTGCCAGTTTAGACAGTCCCAGCAATCAGCCCCAGCATTTT.

The chain joins TRBV6-4 to TRBJ2-2, with D unresolved. V was trimmed by 4 bases and J by 1 base, leaving 7 bases between them. CDR3 length equals 14 residues. Germline CDR1 and CDR2: MRHNA and SNTAGT. CDR3 region: CASSVKENTGELFF. CDR3 coding DNA: TGTGCCAGCAGTGTCAAAGAGAACACCGGGGAGCTGTTTTTT.

The chain recombines TRBV14 with TRBJ1-3; a possible D gene is TRBD1 (5 bases). CDR3 size: 14 residues. Germline-derived CDR1 and CDR2 are SGHDN and FVKESK. Trimming took 0 bases from V and 3 from J, leaving 6 bases between them. The CDR3 DNA reads as TGTGCCAGCAGCCAAGACAGGGATGGAAACACCATATATTTT. Translating gives CASSQDRDGNTIYF.

This clone was seen ten or more times. V and J are TRBV7-9 and TRBJ1-3, with TRBD1 identical over 8 bases. CDR3 length: 15 amino acids. Germline V lookup: CDR1 SEHNR, CDR2 FQNEAQ (reference sequence). The V gene end was trimmed by 5 bases and the J gene end by 1 base; junction bases not matched to a gene: 4. The CDR3 bases are TGTGCCAGCAGCCCCGGGACAGGTTCTGGAAACACCATATATTTT. Its protein product is CASSPGTGSGNTIYF.